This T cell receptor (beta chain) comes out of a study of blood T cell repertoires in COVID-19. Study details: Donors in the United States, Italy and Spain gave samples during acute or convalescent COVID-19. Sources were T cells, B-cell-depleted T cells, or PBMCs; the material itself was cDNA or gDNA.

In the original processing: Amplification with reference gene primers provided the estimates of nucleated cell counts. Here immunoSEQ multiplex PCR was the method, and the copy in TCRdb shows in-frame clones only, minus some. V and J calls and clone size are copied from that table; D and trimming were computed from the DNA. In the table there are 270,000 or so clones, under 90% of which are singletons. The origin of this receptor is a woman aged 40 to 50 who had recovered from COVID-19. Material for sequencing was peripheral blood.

This CDR3 is CSVALDEAGEETQYF. The CDR3 DNA follows: TGCAGCGTTGCCCTTGATGAGGCCGGTGAAGAGACCCAGTACTTC. The V call is TRBV29-1, the J call TRBJ2-5; no firm D call. With 4 bases removed from V and 3 bases from J, the gap between germline ends came to 18 bases. Germline-derived CDR1 and CDR2 are SQVTM and ANQGSEA. The CDR3 extends over 15 amino acids.